Following are 15 T cell receptor beta chains from one sample sequenced in a study of shared clonotypes between healthy human individuals. The method was immunoSEQ multiplex PCR; TCRdb's version includes in-frame clones alone and lacks a portion of them. The data hold about 2.4 million clones, with 93% observed a single time. Sequencing input: naive CD4+ T cells from PBMCs. Subset specified: CD45RA+ positively selected. Receptor source: a man aged 18-30 years in good health. Some clones in this sample may be carry-over from other donors' samples.

The genes are TRBV5-1 and TRBJ2-2; D gene uncertain. Deletions cut 4 bases from V and 2 bases from J, with 12 bases between. Germline V gene lookup returns CDR1 SGHRS and CDR2 YFSETQ. The CDR3 is made up of 15 amino acids. The CDR3 DNA reads TGCGCCAGCAGCGTATCTCCACCTAACACCGGGGAGCTGTTTTTT. Its protein is CASSVSPPNTGELFF.

The chain is built from TRBV7-2 and TRBJ1-6; TRBD1 agrees at 9 bases. The CDR3 has 15 amino acids. Germline trimming cut 0 bases from V and 15 bases from J; bases unmatched to any gene: 9. Germline V CDR1 and CDR2: SGHTA, FQGNSA. The CDR3 nucleotides are TGTGCCAGCAGCTTAGCCGAGGACAGGGGATATTTCCTCCACTTT. It specifies CASSLAEDRGYFLHF. Based on the CDR3 plus reference TRBV7-2 and TRBJ1-6, the full variable domain is GAGVSQSPSNKVTEKGKDVELRCDPISGHTALYWYRQSLGQGLEFLIYFQGNSAPDKSGLPSDRFSAERTGGSVSTLTIQRTQQEDSAVYLCASSLAEDRGYFLHFGNGTRLTVT.

The chain carries TRBV5-4 and TRBJ1-1; possibly TRBD1 for D (6 bases). Germline lookup yields CDR1 SGHNT and CDR2 YYREEE (reference sequence). The CDR3 contains 14 residues. The V end was cut by 0 bases, the J end by 8 bases, with 14 bases between. As DNA, the CDR3 is TGTGCCAGCAGCTTGGAAGGGGGGAAGGGGGAAGCTTTCTTT. Translated, it gives CASSLEGGKGEAFF. Looking up the rest from reference TRBV5-4 and TRBJ1-1 gives the full variable domain: ETGVTQSPTHLIKTRGQQVTLRCSSQSGHNTVSWYQQALGQGPQFIFQYYREEENGRGNFPPRFSGLQFPNYSSELNVNALELDDSALYLCASSLEGGKGEAFFGQGTRLTVV.

The gene calls are TRBV7-2 and TRBJ1-5; TRBD1 might be the D (5 bases). Germline loops: CDR1 SGHTA, CDR2 FQGNSA. This CDR3 is 14 amino acids long. Trimming took off 5 bases at V and 7 bases at J, with 15 bases between the two ends. The CDR3 protein is CASSPGGVRQPQHF. The CDR3 DNA reads as TGTGCCAGCAGCCCAGGAGGGGTCCGGCAGCCCCAGCATTTT.

Comments on this clone: Other DNA sequences in the sample encode the same CDR3. The chain recombines TRBV27 with TRBJ1-2; D remains ambiguous. Germline CDR1 and CDR2: MNHEY and SMNVEV (reference sequence). The CDR3 has 14 residues. V was pared by 2 bases and J by 0 bases, with 7 bases between. CDR3 bases: TGTGCCAGCAGTTTAGGAGGACCTAACTATGGCTACACCTTC. This gives the protein CASSLGGPNYGYTF.

This rearrangement joins TRBV28 to TRBJ2-3; 11 bases are a match to TRBD2. Germline lookup yields CDR1 MDHEN and CDR2 SYDVKM. This CDR3 comprises 17 residues. The junction had 11 bases not matched to a gene; V was cut back by 6 bases and J by 3 bases. The CDR3 DNA sequence: TGTGCCAGCAGGCGACTTAGCGGGAGGGCCGGGACAGATACGCAGTATTTT. Its protein is CASRRLSGRAGTDTQYF. Complete variable domain (other parts from reference TRBV28 and TRBJ2-3): DVKVTQSSRYLVKRTGEKVFLECVQDMDHENMFWYRQDPGLGLRLIYFSYDVKMKEKGDIPEGYSVSREKKERFSLILESASTNQTSMYLCASRRLSGRAGTDTQYFGPGTRLTVL.

CDR3 in DNA: TGTGCCTGGAGTGTACTCGTGGGTCCCTACGAGCAGTACTTC. This sequence encodes CAWSVLVGPYEQYF. The gene calls are TRBV30 and TRBJ2-7; no clear D gene. V shed 0 bases and J shed 2 bases, with 11 bases lying between them. This CDR3 is built from 14 residues. The germline CDR1 and CDR2 sequences are GTSNPN and SVGIG (reference sequence).

This clone was recorded only once. The V call is TRBV6-1, the J call TRBJ1-2; the match to TRBD1 covers 8 bases. Germline V gene sequence: CDR1 MNHNS, CDR2 SASEGT. V shed 3 bases and J 4 bases; nucleotides not matched to a gene: 16. This CDR3 is 18 amino acids long. For the CDR3, the DNA is TGTGCCAGCAGTGATTTTCCCTTCCGGGACAGGAGGACCTATGGCTACACCTTC. Protein product: CASSDFPFRDRRTYGYTF.

The V and J genes are TRBV13 and TRBJ2-3; 12 nucleotides align to TRBD2. The CDR3 extends over 18 amino acids. CDR1 and CDR2 (germline): PRHDT, FYEKMQ (reference sequence). Trimming removed 5 bases from V and 2 bases from J; junction bases left unmatched: 11. CDR3 in DNA: TGTGCCAGCAGCCCCCGGACTAGCGGGATACTTTCCACAGATACGCAGTATTTT. This translates into CASSPRTSGILSTDTQYF. The full variable domain, completed using reference TRBV13 and TRBJ2-3, is AAGVIQSPRHLIKEKRETATLKCYPIPRHDTVYWYQQGPGQDPQFLISFYEKMQSDKGSIPDRFSAQQFSDYHSELNMSSLELGDSALYFCASSPRTSGILSTDTQYFGPGTRLTVL.

The chain uses TRBV30 and TRBJ1-1; 7 nucleotides match TRBD1. CDR1 GTSNPN and CDR2 SVGIG come from the germline V gene (reference sequence). V dropped 2 bases and J dropped 5; count of bases not matched to a gene: 8. This CDR3 spans 14 amino acids. CDR3 coding DNA: TGTGCCTGGAGTTCTTACAGGGGAGGAACTGAAGCTTTCTTT. Its protein is CAWSSYRGGTEAFF.

The chain uses TRBV18 and TRBJ2-7; D perhaps matches TRBD1 (6 bases). CDR3 length: 15 amino acids. V dropped 2 bases and J dropped 4 bases, with 15 bases sitting between them. Germline CDR1 and CDR2: KGHSH and LQKENI. CDR3 amino acids: CASSPGAGVQYEQYF. The CDR3, as DNA: TGTGCCAGCTCACCAGGAGCAGGGGTTCAGTACGAGCAGTACTTC.

V and J are TRBV5-5 and TRBJ2-1; perhaps TRBD2 as D (6 bases). V gave up 8 bases and J gave up 5 bases, with 20 bases separating them. Germline-derived CDR1 and CDR2 are SGHKS and YYEKEE (reference sequence). This CDR3 has 15 amino acids. The CDR3 sequence is CASSVPGLKHNEQFF. The DNA of the CDR3 is TGTGCCAGTAGCGTGCCGGGACTCAAGCACAATGAGCAGTTCTTC.

V is TRBV9 and J is TRBJ2-6; D perhaps matches TRBD1 (6 bases). The V gene's germline CDR1 is SGDLS and CDR2 YYNGEE. The V end was cut by 4 bases, the J end by 0 bases, with 11 bases between. The CDR3 contains 16 residues. The CDR3 nucleotides are TGTGCCAGCAGCCGGGACATAACCTCTGGGGCCAACGTCCTGACTTTC. It is translated as CASSRDITSGANVLTF.

The chain carries TRBV5-1 and TRBJ2-7; the D gene is possibly TRBD1 (7 bases). CDR3 length: 14 amino acids. V was cut by 5 bases and J by 3 bases, with 15 bases left in between. In germline, CDR1 is SGHRS, CDR2 YFSETQ. CDR3 in amino acids: CASSWAGQNYEQYF. Here the CDR3 DNA reads TGCGCCAGCAGTTGGGCGGGACAGAACTACGAGCAGTACTTC. Based on the CDR3 plus reference TRBV5-1 and TRBJ2-7, the full variable domain is KAGVTQTPRYLIKTRGQQVTLSCSPISGHRSVSWYQQTPGQGLQFLFEYFSETQRNKGNFPGRFSGRQFSNSRSEMNVSTLELGDSALYLCASSWAGQNYEQYFGPGTRLTVT.

The gene calls are TRBV11-2 and TRBJ2-5, with TRBD2 identical over 7 bases. The CDR3 runs to 16 residues. V shed 5 bases and J 1 base; nucleotides not matched to a gene: 10. Germline CDR1 is SGHAT and CDR2 is FQNNGV. CDR3 residues: CASSLTLAGSQETQYF. CDR3 nucleotides: TGTGCCAGCAGCCTAACCTTAGCGGGTAGCCAAGAGACCCAGTACTTC. Combining the CDR3 with reference TRBV11-2 and TRBJ2-5 gives the whole variable domain EAGVAQSPRYKIIEKRQSVAFWCNPISGHATLYWYQQILGQGPKLLIQFQNNGVVDDSQLPKDRFSAERLKGVDSTLKIQPAKLEDSAVYLCASSLTLAGSQETQYFGPGTRLLVL.